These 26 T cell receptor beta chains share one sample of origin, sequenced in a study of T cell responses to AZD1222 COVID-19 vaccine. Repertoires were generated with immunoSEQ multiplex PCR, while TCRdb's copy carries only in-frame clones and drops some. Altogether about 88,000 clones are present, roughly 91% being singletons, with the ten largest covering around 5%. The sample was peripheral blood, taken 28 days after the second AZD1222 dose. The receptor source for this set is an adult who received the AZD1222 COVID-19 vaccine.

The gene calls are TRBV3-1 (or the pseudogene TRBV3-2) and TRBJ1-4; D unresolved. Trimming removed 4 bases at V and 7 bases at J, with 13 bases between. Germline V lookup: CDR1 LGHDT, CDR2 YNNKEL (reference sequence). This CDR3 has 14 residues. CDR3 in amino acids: CASSRSGGGEKLFF. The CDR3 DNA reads TGTGCCAGCAGCCGCTCCGGAGGAGGTGAAAAACTGTTTTTT.

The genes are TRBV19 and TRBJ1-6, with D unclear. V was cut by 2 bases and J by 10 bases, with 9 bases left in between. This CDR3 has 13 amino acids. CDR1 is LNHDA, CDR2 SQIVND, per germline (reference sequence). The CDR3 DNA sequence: TGTGCCAGTAGTATAAGGTGGGAATCACCCCTCCACTTT. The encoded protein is CASSIRWESPLHF.

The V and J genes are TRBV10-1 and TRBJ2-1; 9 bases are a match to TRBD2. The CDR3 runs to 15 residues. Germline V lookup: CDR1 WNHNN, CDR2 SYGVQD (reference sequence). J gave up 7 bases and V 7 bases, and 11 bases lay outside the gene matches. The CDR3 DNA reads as TGCGCCAGCACCCCGGGTGGAGCGGGGGGAAATGAGCAGTTCTTC. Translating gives CASTPGGAGGNEQFF.

The CDR3 is CASRDGNYGYTF. The CDR3 DNA sequence: TGTGCCAGTAGGGACGGAAACTATGGCTACACCTTC. V is TRBV19 and J is TRBJ1-2, with D uncertain. This CDR3 spans 12 amino acids. Germline loops: CDR1 LNHDA, CDR2 SQIVND (reference sequence). Trimming removed 6 bases from V and 2 bases from J, with 7 bases in between.

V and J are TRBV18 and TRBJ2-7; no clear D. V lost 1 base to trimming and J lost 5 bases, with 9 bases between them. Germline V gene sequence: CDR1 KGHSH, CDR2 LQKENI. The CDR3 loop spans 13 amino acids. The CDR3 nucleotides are TGTGCCAGCTCACCACGGACGACTCACGAGCAGTACTTC. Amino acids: CASSPRTTHEQYF.

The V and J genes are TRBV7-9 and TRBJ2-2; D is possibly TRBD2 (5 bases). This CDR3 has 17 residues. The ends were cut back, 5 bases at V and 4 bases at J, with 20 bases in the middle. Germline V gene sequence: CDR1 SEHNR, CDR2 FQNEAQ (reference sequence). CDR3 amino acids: CASSPPGLGSGTGELFF. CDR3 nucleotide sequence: TGTGCCAGCAGCCCCCCCGGCCTGGGGAGCGGCACCGGGGAGCTGTTTTTT.

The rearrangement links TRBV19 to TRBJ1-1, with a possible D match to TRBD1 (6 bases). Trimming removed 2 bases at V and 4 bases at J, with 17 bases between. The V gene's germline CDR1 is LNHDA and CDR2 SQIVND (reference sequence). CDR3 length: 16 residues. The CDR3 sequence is CASSISSGGPLTEAFF. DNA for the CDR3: TGTGCCAGTAGTATAAGTAGCGGGGGCCCACTCACTGAAGCTTTCTTT.

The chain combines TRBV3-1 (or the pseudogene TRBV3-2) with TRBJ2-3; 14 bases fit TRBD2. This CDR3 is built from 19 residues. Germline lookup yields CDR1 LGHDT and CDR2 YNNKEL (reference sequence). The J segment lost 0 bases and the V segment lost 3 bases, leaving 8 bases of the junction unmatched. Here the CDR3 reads CASSHAGTSGGISTDTQYF. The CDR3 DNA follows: TGTGCCAGCAGCCACGCCGGGACTAGCGGGGGAATAAGCACAGATACGCAGTATTTT.

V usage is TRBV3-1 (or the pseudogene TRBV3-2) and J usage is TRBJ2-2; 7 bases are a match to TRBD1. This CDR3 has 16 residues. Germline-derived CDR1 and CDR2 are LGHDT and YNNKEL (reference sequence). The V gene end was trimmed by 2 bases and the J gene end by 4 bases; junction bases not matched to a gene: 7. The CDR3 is CASSQHTGVGTGELFF. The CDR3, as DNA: TGTGCCAGCAGCCAACACACAGGGGTAGGCACCGGGGAGCTGTTTTTT.

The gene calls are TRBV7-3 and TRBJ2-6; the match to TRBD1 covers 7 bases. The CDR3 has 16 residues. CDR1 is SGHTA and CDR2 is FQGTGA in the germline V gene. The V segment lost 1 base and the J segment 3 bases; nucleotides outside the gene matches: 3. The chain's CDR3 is CASSLRGGIGANVLTF. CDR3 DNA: TGTGCCAGCAGCTTAAGAGGGGGCATTGGGGCCAACGTCCTGACTTTC.

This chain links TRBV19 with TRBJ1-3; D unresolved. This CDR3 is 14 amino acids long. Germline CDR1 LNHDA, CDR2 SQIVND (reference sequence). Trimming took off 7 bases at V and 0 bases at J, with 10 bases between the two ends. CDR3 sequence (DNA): TGTGCCAGTACGCAAATAAGCTCTGGAAACACCATATATTTT. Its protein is CASTQISSGNTIYF.

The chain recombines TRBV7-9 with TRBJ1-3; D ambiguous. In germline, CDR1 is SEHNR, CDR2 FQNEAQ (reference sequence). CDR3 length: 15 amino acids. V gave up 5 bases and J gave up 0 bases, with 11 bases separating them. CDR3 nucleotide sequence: TGTGCCAGCAGCGTCGAGGGTTCCTCTGGAAACACCATATATTTT. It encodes CASSVEGSSGNTIYF.

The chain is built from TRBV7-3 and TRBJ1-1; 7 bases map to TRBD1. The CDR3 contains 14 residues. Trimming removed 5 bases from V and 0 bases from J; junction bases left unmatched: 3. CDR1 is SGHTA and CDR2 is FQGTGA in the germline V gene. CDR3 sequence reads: CASSTGQMNTEAFF. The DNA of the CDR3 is TGTGCCAGCAGCACGGGACAGATGAACACTGAAGCTTTCTTT.

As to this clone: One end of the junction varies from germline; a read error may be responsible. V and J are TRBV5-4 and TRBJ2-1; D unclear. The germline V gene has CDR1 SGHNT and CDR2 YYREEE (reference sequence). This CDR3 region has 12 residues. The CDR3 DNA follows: TGTGCCAGCAGCTTTAACTCCAATCAGCAGTTCTTC. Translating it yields CASSFNSNQQFF.

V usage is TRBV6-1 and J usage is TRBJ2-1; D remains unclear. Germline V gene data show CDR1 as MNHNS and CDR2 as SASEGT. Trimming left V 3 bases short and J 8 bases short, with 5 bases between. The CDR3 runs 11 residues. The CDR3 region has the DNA TGTGCCAGCAGTGACAGTGATGAGCAGTTCTTC. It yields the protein CASSDSDEQFF.

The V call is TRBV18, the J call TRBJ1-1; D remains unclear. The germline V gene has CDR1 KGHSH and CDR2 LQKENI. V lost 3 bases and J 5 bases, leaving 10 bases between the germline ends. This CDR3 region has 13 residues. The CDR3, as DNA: TGTGCCAGCTCACCTGAAGGGAGGACTGAAGCTTTCTTT. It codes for CASSPEGRTEAFF.

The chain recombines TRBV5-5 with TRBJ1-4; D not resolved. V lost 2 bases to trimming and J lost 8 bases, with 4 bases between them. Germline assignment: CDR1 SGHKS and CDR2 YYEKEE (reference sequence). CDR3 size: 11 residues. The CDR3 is CASSFGEKLFF. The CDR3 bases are TGTGCCAGCAGCTTTGGCGAAAAACTGTTTTTT. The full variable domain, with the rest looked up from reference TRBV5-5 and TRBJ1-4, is DAGVTQSPTHLIKTRGQQVTLRCSPISGHKSVSWYQQVLGQGPQFIFQYYEKEERGRGNFPDRFSARQFPNYSSELNVNALLLGDSALYLCASSFGEKLFFGSGTQLSVL.

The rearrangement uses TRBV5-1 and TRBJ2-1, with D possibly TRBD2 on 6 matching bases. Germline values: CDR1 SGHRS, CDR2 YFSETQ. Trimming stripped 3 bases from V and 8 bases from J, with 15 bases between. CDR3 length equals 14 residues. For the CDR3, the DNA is TGCGCCAGCAGCTGGGGGATGGGAGGCGATGAGCAGTTCTTC. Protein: CASSWGMGGDEQFF. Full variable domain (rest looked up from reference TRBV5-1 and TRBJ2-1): KAGVTQTPRYLIKTRGQQVTLSCSPISGHRSVSWYQQTPGQGLQFLFEYFSETQRNKGNFPGRFSGRQFSNSRSEMNVSTLELGDSALYLCASSWGMGGDEQFFGPGTRLTVL.

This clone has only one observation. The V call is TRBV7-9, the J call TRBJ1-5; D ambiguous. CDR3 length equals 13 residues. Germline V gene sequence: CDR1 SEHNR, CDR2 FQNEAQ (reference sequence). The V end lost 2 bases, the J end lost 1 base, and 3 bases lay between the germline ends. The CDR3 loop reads CASSLQSNQPQHF. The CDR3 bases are TGTGCCAGCAGCTTACAAAGCAATCAGCCCCAGCATTTT.

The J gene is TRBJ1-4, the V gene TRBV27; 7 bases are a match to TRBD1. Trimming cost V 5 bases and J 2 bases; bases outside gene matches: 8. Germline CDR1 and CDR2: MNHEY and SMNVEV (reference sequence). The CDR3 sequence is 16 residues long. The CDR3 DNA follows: TGTGCCAGCAGTGTCCCACCGGGACAGACTAATGAAAAACTGTTTTTT. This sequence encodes CASSVPPGQTNEKLFF.

The CDR3 loop reads CASSDPGREDTEAFF. The CDR3 DNA sequence: TGCGCCAGCAGCGACCCGGGTAGAGAGGACACTGAAGCTTTCTTT. The V gene is TRBV5-1, the J gene TRBJ1-1; D is uncertain. CDR3 length equals 15 residues. The germline V gene encodes CDR1 SGHRS and CDR2 YFSETQ. Trimming removed 4 bases from V and 3 bases from J, with 16 bases in between.

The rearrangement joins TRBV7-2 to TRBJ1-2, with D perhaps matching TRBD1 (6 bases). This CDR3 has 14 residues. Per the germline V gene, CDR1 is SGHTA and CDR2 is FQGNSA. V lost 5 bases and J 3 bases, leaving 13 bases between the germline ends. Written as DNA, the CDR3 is TGTGCCAGCAGCCAAGGGGGTAGTGACTATGGCTACACCTTC. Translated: CASSQGGSDYGYTF.

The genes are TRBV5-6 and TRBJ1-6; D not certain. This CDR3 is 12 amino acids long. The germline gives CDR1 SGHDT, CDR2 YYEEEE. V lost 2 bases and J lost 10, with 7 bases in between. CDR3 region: CASSFKESPLHF. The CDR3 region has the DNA TGTGCCAGCAGCTTCAAAGAATCACCCCTCCACTTT.

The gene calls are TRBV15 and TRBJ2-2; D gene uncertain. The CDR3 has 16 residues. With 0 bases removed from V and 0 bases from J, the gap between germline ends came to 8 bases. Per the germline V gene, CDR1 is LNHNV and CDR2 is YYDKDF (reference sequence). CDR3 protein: CATSRDPPANTGELFF. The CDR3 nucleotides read TGTGCCACCAGCAGAGATCCCCCCGCGAACACCGGGGAGCTGTTTTTT.

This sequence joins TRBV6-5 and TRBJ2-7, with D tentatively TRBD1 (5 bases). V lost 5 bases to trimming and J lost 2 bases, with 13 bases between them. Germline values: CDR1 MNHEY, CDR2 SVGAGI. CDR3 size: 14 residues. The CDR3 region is CASSMGQGTYEQYF. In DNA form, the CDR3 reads TGTGCCAGCAGTATGGGGCAGGGAACCTACGAGCAGTACTTC.

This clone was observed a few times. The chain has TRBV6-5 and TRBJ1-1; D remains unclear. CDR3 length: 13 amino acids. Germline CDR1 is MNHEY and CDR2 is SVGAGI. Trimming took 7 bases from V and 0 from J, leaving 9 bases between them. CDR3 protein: CASKLAVNTEAFF. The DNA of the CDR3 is TGTGCCAGCAAGTTGGCTGTGAACACTGAAGCTTTCTTT.